The 7 T cell receptor beta chains reported below all come from one sample, sequenced in a study of blood T cell repertoires in COVID-19. Data came from immunoSEQ multiplex PCR; TCRdb stores just in-frame clones and leaves some out. The sample has under 100,000 clones, approximately 87% seen once. The sample consisted of peripheral blood. The receptors shown here come from a human donor in a cohort sampled during active COVID-19.

This chain connects TRBV7-9 to TRBJ2-1; no reliable D call. The CDR3 consists of 15 residues. V lost 5 bases, J lost 0 bases, and 11 bases lay in between. CDR1 is SEHNR, CDR2 FQNEAQ, per germline (reference sequence). The CDR3 nucleotides read TGTGCCAGCAGCCTAATTTCACTCTCCTACAATGAGCAGTTCTTC. Residues: CASSLISLSYNEQFF.

J is TRBJ1-1 and V is TRBV12-3 or TRBV12-4; no clear D. The CDR3 contains 13 residues. V lost 5 bases and J lost 0, with 7 bases in between. CDR3 protein: CASSGRVNTEAFF. The CDR3 DNA sequence: TGTGCCAGCAGTGGGCGGGTGAACACTGAAGCTTTCTTT.

The V call is TRBV4-2, the J call TRBJ2-3; 9 nucleotides line up with TRBD2. The germline V gene has CDR1 LGHNA and CDR2 YNFKEQ. The trim removed 0 bases at V and 5 bases at J, leaving 6 bases unmatched. This CDR3 comprises 16 residues. CDR3 coding DNA: TGTGCCAGCAGCCAAGACTGGCGGGGGGGGAGAGATACGCAGTATTTT. Residues: CASSQDWRGGRDTQYF.

V and J are TRBV3-1 (or the pseudogene TRBV3-2) and TRBJ2-3; D perhaps matches TRBD2 (6 bases). The CDR3 is 15 residues long. Germline lookup yields CDR1 LGHDT and CDR2 YNNKEL (reference sequence). V lost 4 bases and J 5 bases, leaving 16 bases between the germline ends. In nucleotides, the CDR3 is TGTGCCAGCAGCCTCGGGACTCCCCTCGGAGATACGCAGTATTTT. Its protein product is CASSLGTPLGDTQYF.

For this clone: The sample contains more than one DNA sequence encoding this CDR3. The J gene is TRBJ2-5, the V gene TRBV18; D is possibly TRBD1 (5 bases). Trimming took 3 bases from V and 1 from J, leaving 6 bases between them. Germline values: CDR1 KGHSH, CDR2 LQKENI. The CDR3 is 13 residues long. CDR3 sequence reads: CASSPGLQETQYF. The DNA of the CDR3 is TGTGCCAGCTCACCGGGGCTCCAAGAGACCCAGTACTTC.

This sequence joins TRBV5-8 and TRBJ1-2; TRBD1 aligns across 9 bases. V shed 3 bases and J 4 bases; nucleotides not matched to a gene: 7. CDR1 and CDR2 from the germline V gene are SGHTS and YDEGEE. This CDR3 contains 15 residues. DNA of the CDR3: TGTGCCAGCAGCTCACCGGGACAGGGTGCCTATGGCTACACCTTC. It specifies CASSSPGQGAYGYTF.

This clone was seen only a few times. V usage is TRBV5-4 and J usage is TRBJ1-2; possible D gene TRBD1, 6 bases. The CDR3 length is 14 residues. CDR1 SGHNT and CDR2 YYREEE come from the germline V gene (reference sequence). V gave up 2 bases and J gave up 2 bases, with 10 bases separating them. The CDR3: CASSLSDRNYGYTF. The CDR3 nucleotides are TGTGCCAGCAGCTTAAGCGACAGGAACTATGGCTACACCTTC.